The T cell receptor beta chain described here comes from a study of blood T cell repertoires in COVID-19. Study-wide context: From the United States, Italy and Spain came samples of acute and convalescent COVID-19. Sources were T cells, B-cell-depleted T cells, or PBMCs; the material itself was cDNA or gDNA.

In the study's own analysis: Estimation of nucleated cell counts relied on the amplification of reference gene primers. Assay used: immunoSEQ multiplex PCR; TCRdb lists only in-frame clones, some missing. Clone size and V and J calls were adopted from that table, with D and trimming inferred from the DNA. Of 110,000 to 150,000 clones detected, under 80% appear once; the ten largest clones hold roughly 14%. The CDR3 has 16 residues. The ends lost 5 bases at V and 6 bases at J; junction bases unmatched: 14. In germline, CDR1 is SEHNR, CDR2 FQNEAQ (reference sequence). Sequencing used peripheral blood. The sequence was collected from a man older than 75 with acute or convalescent COVID-19. This chain links TRBV7-9 with TRBJ2-7, with TRBD1 matching 9 bases. The CDR3 region has the DNA TGTGCCAGCAGCCGCGGACAGGGGACGTTAAAGGGCGAGCAGTACTTC. This encodes CASSRGQGTLKGEQYF.